This T cell receptor (beta chain) originates from a study of T cell changes during pregnancy in multiple sclerosis. The table came from immunoSEQ multiplex PCR; TCRdb's copy has only in-frame clones and leaves some out. This sample has approximately 50,000 clones; 92% occur once, and the top ten carry 0.35% to 0.5%. Germline V gene data show CDR1 as SGHNT and CDR2 as YENEEA. CDR3 size: 13 residues. The ends were cut back, 3 bases at V and 4 bases at J, with 7 bases in the middle. This receptor was taken from a female donor with multiple sclerosis, enrolled in a pregnancy study. The material was CD4+ T cells from peripheral blood mononuclear cells, obtained after pregnancy. This sequence joins TRBV11-3 and TRBJ2-1; D remains ambiguous. The CDR3 DNA follows: TGTGCCAGCAGCTTTGGCAGGTACAATGAGCAGTTCTTC. This gives the protein CASSFGRYNEQFF.